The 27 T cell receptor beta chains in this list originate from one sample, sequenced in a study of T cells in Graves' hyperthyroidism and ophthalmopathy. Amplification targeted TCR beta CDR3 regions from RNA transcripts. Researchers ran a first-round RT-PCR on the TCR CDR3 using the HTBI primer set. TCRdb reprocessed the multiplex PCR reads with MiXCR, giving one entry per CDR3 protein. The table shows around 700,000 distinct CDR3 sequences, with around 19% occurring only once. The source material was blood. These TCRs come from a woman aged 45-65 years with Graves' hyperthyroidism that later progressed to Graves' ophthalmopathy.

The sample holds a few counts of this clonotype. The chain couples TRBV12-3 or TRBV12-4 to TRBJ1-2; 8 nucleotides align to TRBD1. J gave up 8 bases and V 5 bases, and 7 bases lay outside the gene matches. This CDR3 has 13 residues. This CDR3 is CASSRDRLEGYTF. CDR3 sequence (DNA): TGTGCCAGCAGTCGGGACAGGCTCGAGGGCTACACCTTC.

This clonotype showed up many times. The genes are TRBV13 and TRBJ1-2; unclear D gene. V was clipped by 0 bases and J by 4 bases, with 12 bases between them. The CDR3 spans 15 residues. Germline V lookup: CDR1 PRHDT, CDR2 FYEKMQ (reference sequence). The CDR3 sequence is CASSLGATLRYGYTF. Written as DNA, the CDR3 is TGTGCCAGCAGCTTAGGAGCGACGTTACGCTATGGCTACACCTTC.

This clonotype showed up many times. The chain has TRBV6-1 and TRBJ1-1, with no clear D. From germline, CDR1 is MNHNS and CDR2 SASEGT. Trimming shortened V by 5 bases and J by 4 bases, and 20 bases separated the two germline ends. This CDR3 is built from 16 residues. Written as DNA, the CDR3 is TGTGCCAGCAGTTCCCCGGGCCCAATTGGTGTCACTGAAGCTTTCTTT. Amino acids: CASSSPGPIGVTEAFF.

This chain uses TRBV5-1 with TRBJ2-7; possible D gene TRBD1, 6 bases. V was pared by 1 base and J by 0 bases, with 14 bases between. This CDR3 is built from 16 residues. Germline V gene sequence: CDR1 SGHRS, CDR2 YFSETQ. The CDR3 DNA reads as TGCGCCAGCAGCTTGATGGGGGCGGGCAGCTCCTACGAGCAGTACTTC. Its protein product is CASSLMGAGSSYEQYF.

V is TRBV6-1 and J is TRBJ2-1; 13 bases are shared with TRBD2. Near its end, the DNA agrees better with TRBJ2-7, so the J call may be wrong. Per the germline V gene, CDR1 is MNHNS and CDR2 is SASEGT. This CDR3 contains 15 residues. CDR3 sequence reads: CASSRTSGGRNEQYF. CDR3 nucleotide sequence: TGTGCCAGCAGTCGGACTAGCGGGGGTAGAAATGAGCAGTACTTC.

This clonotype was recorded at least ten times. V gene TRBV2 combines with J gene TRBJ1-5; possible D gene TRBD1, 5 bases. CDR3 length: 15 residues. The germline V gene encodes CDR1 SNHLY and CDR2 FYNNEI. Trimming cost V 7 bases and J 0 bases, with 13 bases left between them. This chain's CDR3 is CASKLGTVSNQPQHF. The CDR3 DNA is TGTGCCAGCAAATTAGGGACGGTTAGCAATCAGCCCCAGCATTTT.

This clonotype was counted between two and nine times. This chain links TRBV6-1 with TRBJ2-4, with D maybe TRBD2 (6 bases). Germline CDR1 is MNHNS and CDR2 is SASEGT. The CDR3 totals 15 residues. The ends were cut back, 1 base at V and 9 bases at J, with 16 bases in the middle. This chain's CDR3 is CASSEGGTFWGIQYF. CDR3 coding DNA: TGTGCCAGCAGTGAAGGGGGGACTTTTTGGGGCATTCAGTACTTC.

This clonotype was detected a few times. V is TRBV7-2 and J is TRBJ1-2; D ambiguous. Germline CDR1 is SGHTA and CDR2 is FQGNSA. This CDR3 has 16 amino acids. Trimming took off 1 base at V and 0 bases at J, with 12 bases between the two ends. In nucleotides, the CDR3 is TGTGCCAGCAGCTTAGATGCGGCGTTTGCTAACTATGGCTACACCTTC. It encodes CASSLDAAFANYGYTF.

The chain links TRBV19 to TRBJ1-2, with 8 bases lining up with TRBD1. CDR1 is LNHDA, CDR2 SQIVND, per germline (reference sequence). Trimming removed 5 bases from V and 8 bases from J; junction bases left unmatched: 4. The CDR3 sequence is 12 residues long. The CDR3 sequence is CASSQGAKGYTF. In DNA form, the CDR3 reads TGTGCCAGTAGTCAGGGGGCGAAGGGCTACACCTTC.

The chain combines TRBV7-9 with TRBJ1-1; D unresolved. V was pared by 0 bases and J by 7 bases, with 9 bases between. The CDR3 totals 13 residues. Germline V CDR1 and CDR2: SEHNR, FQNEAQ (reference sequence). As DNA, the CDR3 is TGTGCCAGCAGCTTAGCCGCGGTACATGAAGCTTTCTTT. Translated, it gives CASSLAAVHEAFF.

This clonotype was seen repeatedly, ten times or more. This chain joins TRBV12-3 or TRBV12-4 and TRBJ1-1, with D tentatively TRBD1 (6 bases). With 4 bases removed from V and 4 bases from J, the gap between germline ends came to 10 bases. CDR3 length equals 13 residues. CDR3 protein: CASSWGAGTEAFF. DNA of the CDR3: TGTGCCAGCAGTTGGGGGGCGGGCACTGAAGCTTTCTTT.

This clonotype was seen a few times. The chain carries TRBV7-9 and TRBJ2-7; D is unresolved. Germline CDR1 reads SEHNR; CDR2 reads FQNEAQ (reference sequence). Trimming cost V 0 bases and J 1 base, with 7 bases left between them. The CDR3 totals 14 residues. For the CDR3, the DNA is TGTGCCAGCAGCTTAGCGCAGTTATCCTACGAGCAGTACTTC. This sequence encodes CASSLAQLSYEQYF.

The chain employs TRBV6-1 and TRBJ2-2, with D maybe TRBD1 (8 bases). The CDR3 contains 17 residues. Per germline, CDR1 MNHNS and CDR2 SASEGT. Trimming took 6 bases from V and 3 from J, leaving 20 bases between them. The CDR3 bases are TGTGCCAGCAGGTCGCCGGCCACAGGGGGGGACACCGGGGAGCTGTTTTTT. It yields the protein CASRSPATGGDTGELFF.

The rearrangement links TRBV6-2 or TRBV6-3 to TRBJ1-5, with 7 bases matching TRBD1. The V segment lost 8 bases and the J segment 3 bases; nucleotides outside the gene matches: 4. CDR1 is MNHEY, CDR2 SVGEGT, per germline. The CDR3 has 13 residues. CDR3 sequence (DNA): TGTGCCAGCCGGGACAGCCTCAATCAGCCCCAGCATTTT. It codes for CASRDSLNQPQHF.

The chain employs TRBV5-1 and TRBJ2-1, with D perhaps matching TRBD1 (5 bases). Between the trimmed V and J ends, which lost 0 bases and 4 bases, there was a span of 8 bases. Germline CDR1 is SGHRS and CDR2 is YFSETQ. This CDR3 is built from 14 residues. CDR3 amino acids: CASSLEKGYNEQFF. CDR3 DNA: TGCGCCAGCAGCTTGGAAAAGGGGTACAATGAGCAGTTCTTC.

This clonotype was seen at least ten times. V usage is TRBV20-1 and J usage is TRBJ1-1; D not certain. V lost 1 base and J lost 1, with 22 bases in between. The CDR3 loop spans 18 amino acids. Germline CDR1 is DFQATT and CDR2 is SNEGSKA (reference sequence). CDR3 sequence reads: CSARVFGWTSLGNTEAFF. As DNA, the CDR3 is TGCAGTGCTAGAGTTTTCGGTTGGACGTCGCTGGGGAACACTGAAGCTTTCTTT.

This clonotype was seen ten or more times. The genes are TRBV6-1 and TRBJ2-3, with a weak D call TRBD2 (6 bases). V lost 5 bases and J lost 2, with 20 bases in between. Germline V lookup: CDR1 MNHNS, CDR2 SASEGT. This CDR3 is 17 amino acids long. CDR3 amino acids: CASSYLAEVPITDTQYF. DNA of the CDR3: TGTGCCAGCAGTTATTTAGCGGAGGTTCCTATCACAGATACGCAGTATTTT.

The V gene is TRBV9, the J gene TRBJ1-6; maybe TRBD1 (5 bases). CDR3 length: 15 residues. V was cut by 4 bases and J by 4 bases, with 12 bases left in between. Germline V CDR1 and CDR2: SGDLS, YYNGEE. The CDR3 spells CASSLEGRYNSPLHF. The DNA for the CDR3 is TGTGCCAGCAGCCTCGAGGGGAGGTATAATTCACCCCTCCACTTT. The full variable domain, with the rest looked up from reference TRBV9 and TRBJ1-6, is DSGVTQTPKHLITATGQRVTLRCSPRSGDLSVYWYQQSLDQGLQFLIQYYNGEERAKGNILERFSAQQFPDLHSELNLSSLELGDSALYFCASSLEGRYNSPLHFGNGTRLTVT.

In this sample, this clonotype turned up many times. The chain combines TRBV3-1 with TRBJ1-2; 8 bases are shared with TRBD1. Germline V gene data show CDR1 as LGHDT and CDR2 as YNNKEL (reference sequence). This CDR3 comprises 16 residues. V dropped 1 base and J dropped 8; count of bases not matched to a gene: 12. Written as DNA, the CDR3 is TGTGCCAGCAGCCAAGGACCGGACAGGGCAGTCTACGGCTACACCTTC. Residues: CASSQGPDRAVYGYTF.

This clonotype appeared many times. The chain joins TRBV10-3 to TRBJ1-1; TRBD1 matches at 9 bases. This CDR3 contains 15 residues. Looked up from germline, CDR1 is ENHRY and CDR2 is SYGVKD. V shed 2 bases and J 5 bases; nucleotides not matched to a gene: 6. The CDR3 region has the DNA TGTGCCATCAGTGAGCCGGGACAGGGAGGTACTGAAGCTTTCTTT. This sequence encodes CAISEPGQGGTEAFF.

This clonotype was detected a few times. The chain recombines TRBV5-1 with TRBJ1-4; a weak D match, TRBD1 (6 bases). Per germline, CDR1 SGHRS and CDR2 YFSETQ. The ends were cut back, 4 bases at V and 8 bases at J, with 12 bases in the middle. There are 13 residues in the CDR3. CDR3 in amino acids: CASSRGTPEKLFF. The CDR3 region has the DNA TGCGCCAGCAGCCGGGGGACACCCGAAAAACTGTTTTTT.

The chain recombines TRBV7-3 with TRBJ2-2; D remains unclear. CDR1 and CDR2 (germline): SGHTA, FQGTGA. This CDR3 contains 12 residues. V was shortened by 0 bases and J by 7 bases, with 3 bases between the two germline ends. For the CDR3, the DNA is TGTGCCAGCAGCTTAACGCTCGGGGAGCTGTTTTTT. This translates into CASSLTLGELFF. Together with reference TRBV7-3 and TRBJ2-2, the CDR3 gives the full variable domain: GAGVSQTPSNKVTEKGKYVELRCDPISGHTALYWYRQSLGQGPEFLIYFQGTGAADDSGLPNDRFFAVRPEGSVSTLKIQRTERGDSAVYLCASSLTLGELFFGEGSRLTVL.

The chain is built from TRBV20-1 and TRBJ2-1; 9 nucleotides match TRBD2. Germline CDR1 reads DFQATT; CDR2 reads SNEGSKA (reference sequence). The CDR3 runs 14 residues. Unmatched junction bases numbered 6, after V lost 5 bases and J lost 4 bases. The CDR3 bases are TGCAGTGCTGCTGTTCTAGCGGGGTACAATGAGCAGTTCTTC. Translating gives CSAAVLAGYNEQFF.

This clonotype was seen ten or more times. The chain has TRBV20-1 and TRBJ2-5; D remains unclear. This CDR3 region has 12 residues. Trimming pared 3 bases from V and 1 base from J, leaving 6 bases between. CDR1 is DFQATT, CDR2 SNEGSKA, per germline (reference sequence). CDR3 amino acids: CSASHSQETQYF. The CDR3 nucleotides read TGCAGTGCTAGTCACAGCCAAGAGACCCAGTACTTC.

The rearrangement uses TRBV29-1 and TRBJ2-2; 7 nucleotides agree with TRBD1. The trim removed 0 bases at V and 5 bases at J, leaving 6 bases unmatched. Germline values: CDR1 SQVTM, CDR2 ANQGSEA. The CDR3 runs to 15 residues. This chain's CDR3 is CSVEDQQGETGELFF. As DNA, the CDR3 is TGCAGCGTTGAAGATCAGCAGGGGGAAACCGGGGAGCTGTTTTTT.

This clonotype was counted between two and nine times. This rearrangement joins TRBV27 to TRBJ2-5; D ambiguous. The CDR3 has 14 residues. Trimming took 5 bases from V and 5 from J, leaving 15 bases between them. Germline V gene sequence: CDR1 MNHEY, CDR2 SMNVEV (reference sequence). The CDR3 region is CASSVVGVGETQYF. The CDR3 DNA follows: TGTGCCAGCAGTGTAGTCGGTGTAGGGGAGACCCAGTACTTC.

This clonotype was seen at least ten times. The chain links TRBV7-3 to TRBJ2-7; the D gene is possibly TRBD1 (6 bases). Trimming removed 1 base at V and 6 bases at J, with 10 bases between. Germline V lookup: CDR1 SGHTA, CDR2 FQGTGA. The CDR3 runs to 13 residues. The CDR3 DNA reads TGTGCCAGCAGCTTAATGACAGGTCGCGAGCAGTACTTC. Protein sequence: CASSLMTGREQYF.